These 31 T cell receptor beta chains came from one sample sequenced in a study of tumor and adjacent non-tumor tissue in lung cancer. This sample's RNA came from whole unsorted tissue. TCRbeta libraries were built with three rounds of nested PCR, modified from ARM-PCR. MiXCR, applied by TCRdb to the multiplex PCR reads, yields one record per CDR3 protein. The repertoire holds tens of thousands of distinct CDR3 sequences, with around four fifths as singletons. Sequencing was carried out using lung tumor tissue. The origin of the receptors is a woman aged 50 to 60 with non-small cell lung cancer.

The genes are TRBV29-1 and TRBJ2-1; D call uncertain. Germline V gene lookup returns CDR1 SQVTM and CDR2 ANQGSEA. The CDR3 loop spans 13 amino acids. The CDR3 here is CNIEEQTYNEQFF. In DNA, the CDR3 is TGCAACATTGAAGAGCAGACCTACAATGAGCAGTTCTTC.

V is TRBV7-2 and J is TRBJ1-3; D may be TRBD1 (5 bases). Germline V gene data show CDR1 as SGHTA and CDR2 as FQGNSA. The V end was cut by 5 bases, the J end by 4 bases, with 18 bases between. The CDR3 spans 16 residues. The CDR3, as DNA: TGTGCCAGCAGCCCCTCCGGGGCGGAGCGGGGAAACACCATATATTTT. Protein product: CASSPSGAERGNTIYF. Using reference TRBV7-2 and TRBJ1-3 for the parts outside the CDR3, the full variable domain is GAGVSQSPSNKVTEKGKDVELRCDPISGHTALYWYRQSLGQGLEFLIYFQGNSAPDKSGLPSDRFSAERTGGSVSTLTIQRTQQEDSAVYLCASSPSGAERGNTIYFGEGSWLTVV.

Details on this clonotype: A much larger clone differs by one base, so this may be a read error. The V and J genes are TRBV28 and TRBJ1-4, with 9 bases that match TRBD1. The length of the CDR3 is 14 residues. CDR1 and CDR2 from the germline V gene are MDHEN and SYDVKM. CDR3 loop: CVSSSTGGKGELFF. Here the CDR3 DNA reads TGTGTCAGCAGTTCGACAGGGGGAAAAGGGGAACTGTTTTTT.

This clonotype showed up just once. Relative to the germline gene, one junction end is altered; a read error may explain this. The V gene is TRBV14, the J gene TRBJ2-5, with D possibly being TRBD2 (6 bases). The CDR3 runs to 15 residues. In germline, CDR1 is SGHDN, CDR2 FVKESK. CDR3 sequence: CASGQGGTVQETQYF. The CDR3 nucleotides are TGTGCCAGCGGCCAGGGCGGGACTGTACAAGAGACCCAGTACTTC.

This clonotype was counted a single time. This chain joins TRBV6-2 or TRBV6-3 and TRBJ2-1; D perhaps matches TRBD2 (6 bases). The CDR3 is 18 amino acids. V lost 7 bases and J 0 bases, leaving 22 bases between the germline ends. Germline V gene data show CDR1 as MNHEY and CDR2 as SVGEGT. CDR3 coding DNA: TGTGCCAGCAACGACAGAGGGTTAGCGGAGAGCTCCTACAATGAGCAGTTCTTC. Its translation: CASNDRGLAESSYNEQFF.

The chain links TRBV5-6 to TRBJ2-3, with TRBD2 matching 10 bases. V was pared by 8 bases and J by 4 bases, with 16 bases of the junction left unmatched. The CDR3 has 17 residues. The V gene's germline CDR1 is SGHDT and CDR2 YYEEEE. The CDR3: CASDSYRTSGKSDTQYF. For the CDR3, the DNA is TGTGCCAGTGACTCCTACCGTACTAGCGGGAAGTCAGATACGCAGTATTTT.

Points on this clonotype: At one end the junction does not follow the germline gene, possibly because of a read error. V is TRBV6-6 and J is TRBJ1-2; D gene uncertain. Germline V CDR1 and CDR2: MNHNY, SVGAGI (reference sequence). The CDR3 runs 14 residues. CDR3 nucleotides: TGTGCCAGCAGTTCTGGGAGGGCTAACTATGGCTACGCCTTC. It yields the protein CASSSGRANYGYAF.

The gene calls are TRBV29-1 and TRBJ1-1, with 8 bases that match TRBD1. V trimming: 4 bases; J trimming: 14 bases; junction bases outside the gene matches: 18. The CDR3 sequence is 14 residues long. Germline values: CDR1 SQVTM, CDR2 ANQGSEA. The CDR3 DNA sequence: TGCAGCGTTGGGGGGGGACAGGACAACATTGAAACCTTCTTT. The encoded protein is CSVGGGQDNIETFF.

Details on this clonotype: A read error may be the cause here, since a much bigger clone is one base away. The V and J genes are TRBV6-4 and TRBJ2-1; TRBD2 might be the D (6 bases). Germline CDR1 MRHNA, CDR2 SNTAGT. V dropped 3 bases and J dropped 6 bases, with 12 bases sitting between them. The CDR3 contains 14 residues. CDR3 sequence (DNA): TGTGCCAGCAGTGAGGGGCGGGATGGCAATGAGCAGTTCTTC. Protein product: CASSEGRDGNEQFF.

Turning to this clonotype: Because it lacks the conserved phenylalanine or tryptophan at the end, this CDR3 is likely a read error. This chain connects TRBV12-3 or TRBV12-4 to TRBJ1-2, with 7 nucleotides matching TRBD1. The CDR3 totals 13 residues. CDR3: CASSLDRVYGYTS. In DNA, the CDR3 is TGTGCCAGCAGTCTCGACAGGGTTTATGGTTACACCTCC.

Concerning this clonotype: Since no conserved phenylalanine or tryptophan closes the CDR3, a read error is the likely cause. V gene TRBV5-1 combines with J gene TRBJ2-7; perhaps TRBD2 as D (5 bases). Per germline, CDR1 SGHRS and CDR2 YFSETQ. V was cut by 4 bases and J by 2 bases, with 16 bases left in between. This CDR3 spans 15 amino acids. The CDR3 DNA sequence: TGCGCCAGCAGCCTGGCTAGCAGACTTACCTACGAGCAGTACATC. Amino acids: CASSLASRLTYEQYI.

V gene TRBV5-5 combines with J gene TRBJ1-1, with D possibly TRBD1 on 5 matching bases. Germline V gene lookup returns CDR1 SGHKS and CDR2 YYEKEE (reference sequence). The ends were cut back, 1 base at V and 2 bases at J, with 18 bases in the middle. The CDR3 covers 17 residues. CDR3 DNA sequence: TGTGCCAGCAGCTTGTTTATCTCGGGACGGGTAAACACTGAAGCTTTCTTT. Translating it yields CASSLFISGRVNTEAFF.

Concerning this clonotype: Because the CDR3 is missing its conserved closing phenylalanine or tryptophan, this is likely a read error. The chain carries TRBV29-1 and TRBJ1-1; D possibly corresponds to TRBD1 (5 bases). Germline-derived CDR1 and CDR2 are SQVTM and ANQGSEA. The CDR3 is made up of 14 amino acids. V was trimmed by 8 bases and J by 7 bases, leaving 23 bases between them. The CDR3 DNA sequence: TGCAGCACCTCACCGGGGCTCATCGACATTGAAGCTTTCTCT. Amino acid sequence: CSTSPGLIDIEAFS.

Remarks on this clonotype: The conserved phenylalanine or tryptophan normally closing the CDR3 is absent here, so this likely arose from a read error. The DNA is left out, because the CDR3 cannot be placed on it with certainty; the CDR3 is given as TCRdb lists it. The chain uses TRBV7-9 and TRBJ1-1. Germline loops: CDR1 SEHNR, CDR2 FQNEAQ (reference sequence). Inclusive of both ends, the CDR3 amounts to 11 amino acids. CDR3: CATTSRREAFI.

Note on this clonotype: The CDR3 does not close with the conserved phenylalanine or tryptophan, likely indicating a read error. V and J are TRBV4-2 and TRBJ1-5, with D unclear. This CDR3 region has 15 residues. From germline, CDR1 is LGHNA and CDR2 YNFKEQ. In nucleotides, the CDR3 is TGTGCCAGCAGCCAACACCTCACTAGCAATCAGCTCCAGCATATT. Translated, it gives CASSQHLTSNQLQHI.

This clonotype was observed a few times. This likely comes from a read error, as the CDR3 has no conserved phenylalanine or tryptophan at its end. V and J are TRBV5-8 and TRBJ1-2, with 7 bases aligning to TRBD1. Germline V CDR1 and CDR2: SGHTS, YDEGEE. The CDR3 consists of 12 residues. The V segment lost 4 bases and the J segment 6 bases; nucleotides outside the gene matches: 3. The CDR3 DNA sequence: TGTGCCAGCAGCCGTACAGGGGATGGCTACACCTTA. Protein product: CASSRTGDGYTL.

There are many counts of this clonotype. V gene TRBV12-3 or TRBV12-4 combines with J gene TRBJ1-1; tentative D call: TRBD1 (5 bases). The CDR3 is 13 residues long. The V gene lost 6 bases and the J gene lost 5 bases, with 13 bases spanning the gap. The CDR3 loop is CASSDSQETEAFF. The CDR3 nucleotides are TGTGCCAGCAGCGACAGTCAGGAGACTGAAGCTTTCTTT.

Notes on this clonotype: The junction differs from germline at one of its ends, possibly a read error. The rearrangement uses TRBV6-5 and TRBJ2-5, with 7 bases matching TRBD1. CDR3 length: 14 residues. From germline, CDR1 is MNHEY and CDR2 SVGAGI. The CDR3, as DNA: TGTACCAGCAGTGTTCAGGGGGATCGTGAGACCCAGAACTTC. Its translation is CTSSVQGDRETQNF.

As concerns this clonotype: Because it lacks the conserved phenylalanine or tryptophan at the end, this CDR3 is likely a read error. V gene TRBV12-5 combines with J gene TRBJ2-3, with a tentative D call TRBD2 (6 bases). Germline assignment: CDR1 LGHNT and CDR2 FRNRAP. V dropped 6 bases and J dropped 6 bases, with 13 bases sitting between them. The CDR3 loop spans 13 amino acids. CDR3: CASGDGSIDTQYS. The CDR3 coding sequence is TGTGCTAGTGGCGACGGGAGTATCGATACGCAGTATTCC.

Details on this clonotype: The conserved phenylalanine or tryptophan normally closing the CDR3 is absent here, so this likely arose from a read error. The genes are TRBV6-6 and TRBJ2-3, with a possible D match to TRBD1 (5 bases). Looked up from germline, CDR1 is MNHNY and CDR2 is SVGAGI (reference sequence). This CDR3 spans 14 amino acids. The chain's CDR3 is CASSAQGHTDTQYS. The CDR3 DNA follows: TGTGCTAGCAGTGCTCAAGGACACACAGATACGCAGTATTCT.

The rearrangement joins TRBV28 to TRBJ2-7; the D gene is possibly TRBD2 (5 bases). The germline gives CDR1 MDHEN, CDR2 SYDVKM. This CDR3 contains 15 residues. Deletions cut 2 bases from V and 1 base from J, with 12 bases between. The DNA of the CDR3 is TGTGCCAGCAGTTTAAATAACGGGGTTTCCTACGAGCAGTACTTC. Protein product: CASSLNNGVSYEQYF.

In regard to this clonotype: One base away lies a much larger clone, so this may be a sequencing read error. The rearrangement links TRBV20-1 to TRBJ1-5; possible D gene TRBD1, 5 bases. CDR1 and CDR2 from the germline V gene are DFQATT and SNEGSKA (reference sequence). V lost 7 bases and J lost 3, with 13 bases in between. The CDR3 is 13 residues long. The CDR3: CSVGRGYNQPQHF. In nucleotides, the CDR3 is TGCAGTGTTGGAAGGGGTTACAATCAGCCCCAGCATTTT.

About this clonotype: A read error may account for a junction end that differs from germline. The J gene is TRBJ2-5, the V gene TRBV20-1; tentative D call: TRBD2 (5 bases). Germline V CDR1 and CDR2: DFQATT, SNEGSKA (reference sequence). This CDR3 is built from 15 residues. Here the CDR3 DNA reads TGCGGTGCTTTCTGGATGAGGGCGGGCGAGGAGACCCAGTACTTC. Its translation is CGAFWMRAGEETQYF.

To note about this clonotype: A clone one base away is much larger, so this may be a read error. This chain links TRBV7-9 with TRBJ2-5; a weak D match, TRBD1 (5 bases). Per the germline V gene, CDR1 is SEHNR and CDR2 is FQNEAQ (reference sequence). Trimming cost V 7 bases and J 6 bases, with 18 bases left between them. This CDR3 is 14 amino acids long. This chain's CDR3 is CASTLQGFVQTQYF. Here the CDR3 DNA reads TGTGCCAGCACCCTTCAGGGCTTCGTGCAGACCCAGTACTTC.

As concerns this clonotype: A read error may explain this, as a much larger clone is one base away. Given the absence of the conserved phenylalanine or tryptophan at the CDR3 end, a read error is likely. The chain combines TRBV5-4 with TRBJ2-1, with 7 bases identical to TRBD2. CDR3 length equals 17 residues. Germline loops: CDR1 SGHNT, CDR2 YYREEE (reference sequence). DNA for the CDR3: TGTGCCATCAGCTTGATTTCAGGGACTACCTCCTACAATGAGCAGTTCCTC. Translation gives CAISLISGTTSYNEQFL.

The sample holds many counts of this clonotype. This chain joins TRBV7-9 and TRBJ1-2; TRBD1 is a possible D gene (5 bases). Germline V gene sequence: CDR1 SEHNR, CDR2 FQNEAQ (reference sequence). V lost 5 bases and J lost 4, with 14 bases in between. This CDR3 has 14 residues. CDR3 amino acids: CASSPTDKLYGYTF. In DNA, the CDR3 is TGTGCCAGCAGCCCCACGGACAAGCTCTATGGCTACACCTTC. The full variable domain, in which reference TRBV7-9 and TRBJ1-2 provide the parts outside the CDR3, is DTGVSQNPRHKITKRGQNVTFRCDPISEHNRLYWYRQTLGQGPEFLTYFQNEAQLEKSRLLSDRFSAERPKGSFSTLEIQRTEQGDSAMYLCASSPTDKLYGYTFGSGTRLTVV.

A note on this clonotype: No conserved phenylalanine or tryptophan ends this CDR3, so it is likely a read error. As DNA, the CDR3 is TGCAGTGCTAGAGGCCTGACATGGGCCTTCTACGAGCAGTACCTC. The encoded protein is CSARGLTWAFYEQYL. This rearrangement joins TRBV20-1 to TRBJ2-7; D is uncertain. Deletions cut 1 base from V and 3 bases from J, with 16 bases between. CDR3 length: 15 residues. CDR1 is DFQATT, CDR2 SNEGSKA, per germline (reference sequence).

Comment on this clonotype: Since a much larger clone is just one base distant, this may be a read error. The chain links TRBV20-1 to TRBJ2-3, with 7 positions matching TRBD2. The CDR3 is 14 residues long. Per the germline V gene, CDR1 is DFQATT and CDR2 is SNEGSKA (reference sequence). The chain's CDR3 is CCARIGTKADTQYF. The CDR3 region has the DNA TGCTGTGCTAGAATAGGGACTAAGGCCGATACGCAGTATTTT.

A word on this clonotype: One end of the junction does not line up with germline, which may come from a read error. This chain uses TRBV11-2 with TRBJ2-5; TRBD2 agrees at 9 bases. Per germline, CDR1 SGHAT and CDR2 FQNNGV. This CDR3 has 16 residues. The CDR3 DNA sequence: TGTACCAGCAGCCTCAGAACCGGGACTAGCCTGGAGATCCAGTATTTC. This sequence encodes CTSSLRTGTSLEIQYF. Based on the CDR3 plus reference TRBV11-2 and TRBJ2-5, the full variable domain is EAGVAQSPRYKIIEKRQSVAFWCNPISGHATLYWYQQILGQGPKLLIQFQNNGVVDDSQLPKDRFSAERLKGVDSTLKIQPAKLEDSAVYLCTSSLRTGTSLEIQYFGPGTRLLVL.

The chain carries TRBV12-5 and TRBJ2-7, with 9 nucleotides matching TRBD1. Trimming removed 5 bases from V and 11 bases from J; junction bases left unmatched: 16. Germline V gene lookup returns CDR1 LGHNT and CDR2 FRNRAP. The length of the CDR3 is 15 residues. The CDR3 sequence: CASGPRTGEPYDEYF. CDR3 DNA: TGTGCTAGTGGTCCCAGGACAGGGGAACCATACGATGAGTACTTC.

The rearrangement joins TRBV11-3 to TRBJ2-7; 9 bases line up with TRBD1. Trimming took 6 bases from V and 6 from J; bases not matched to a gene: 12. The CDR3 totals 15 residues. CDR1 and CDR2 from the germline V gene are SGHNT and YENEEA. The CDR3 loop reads CASSPAGQGLTEQYF. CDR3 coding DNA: TGTGCCAGCAGTCCAGCGGGACAGGGCCTTACCGAGCAGTACTTC.